One sample yielded the 30 T cell receptor beta chains listed below, sequenced in a study of shared clonotypes between healthy human individuals. Using immunoSEQ multiplex PCR, the repertoire was profiled, and TCRdb retains in-frame clones only, with some absent. The data hold 950,000 to 1,100,000 clones, with 78% observed a single time. Specimen: memory CD4+ T cells from PBMCs. Stated subset: CD45RA-negative fraction. The receptors originated from a man younger than 30 in good health. Some clones in this sample may be carry-over from other donors' samples.

The rearrangement joins TRBV15 to TRBJ1-2; 8 bases line up with TRBD1. Germline V lookup: CDR1 LNHNV, CDR2 YYDKDF (reference sequence). The CDR3 is 15 amino acids. J gave up 8 bases and V 1 base, and 9 bases lay outside the gene matches. The CDR3 reads CATSRVRQGARGYTF. CDR3 bases: TGTGCCACCAGCAGAGTGAGGCAGGGGGCGAGAGGCTACACCTTC.

V and J are TRBV6-1 and TRBJ2-1; 7 nucleotides match TRBD2. Germline V gene lookup returns CDR1 MNHNS and CDR2 SASEGT. The CDR3 loop spans 13 amino acids. The V gene end was trimmed by 0 bases and the J gene end by 11 bases; junction bases not matched to a gene: 4. In nucleotides, the CDR3 is TGTGCCAGCAGTGAAGCGTTGACTAGCAAGCAGTTCTTC. It translates to CASSEALTSKQFF.

Comment on this clone: A single base is all that separates this from a far larger clone, so a read error is likely. This chain uses TRBV29-1 with TRBJ1-5, with D uncertain. Germline CDR1 SQVTM, CDR2 ANQGSEA. Trimming removed 4 bases from V and 2 bases from J, with 12 bases in between. The CDR3 runs 14 residues. The CDR3 DNA reads as TGCAGCGTTGTCATGGGTTGGGGCAATCAGCCCCAGCATTTT. As protein: CSVVMGWGNQPQHF.

This sequence joins TRBV28 and TRBJ2-5; either TRBD1 or TRBD2 may fit D (5 bases each). V lost 1 base and J lost 3, with 12 bases in between. Germline CDR1 and CDR2: MDHEN and SYDVKM. The CDR3 runs to 15 residues. The CDR3 region is CASSLSGPGKETQYF. The CDR3 DNA is TGTGCCAGCAGTTTATCGGGGCCAGGGAAAGAGACCCAGTACTTC.

The chain carries TRBV7-2 and TRBJ2-7; D possibly uses TRBD1 or TRBD2 (5 bases each). Germline CDR1 reads SGHTA; CDR2 reads FQGNSA. The CDR3 contains 16 residues. V was pared by 5 bases and J by 2 bases, with 19 bases between. The CDR3 sequence: CASSPAVGRAPYEQYF. CDR3 DNA sequence: TGTGCCAGCAGCCCGGCCGTGGGGCGGGCCCCCTACGAGCAGTACTTC.

The chain links TRBV7-3 to TRBJ2-5; D might be TRBD1 or TRBD2, each matching 5 bases. Germline V gene data show CDR1 as SGHTA and CDR2 as FQGTGA. V dropped 5 bases and J dropped 3 bases, with 10 bases sitting between them. This CDR3 has 13 amino acids. The CDR3 sequence is CASSRDGEETQYF. The CDR3 DNA is TGTGCCAGCAGCCGGGACGGAGAAGAGACCCAGTACTTC.

The sample holds one count of this clone. The chain uses TRBV9 and TRBJ2-7; the D gene could be TRBD1 or TRBD2 (5 bases each). V shed 0 bases and J shed 0 bases, with 7 bases lying between them. In germline, CDR1 is SGDLS, CDR2 YYNGEE. This CDR3 spans 14 amino acids. DNA of the CDR3: TGTGCCAGCAGCGTAGACGGGACCTCCTACGAGCAGTACTTC. Translation: CASSVDGTSYEQYF.

The chain carries TRBV10-2 and TRBJ2-6; D might be TRBD2 (6 bases). This CDR3 comprises 14 residues. Germline values: CDR1 WSHSY, CDR2 SAAADI. Trimming took 9 bases from V and 1 from J, leaving 10 bases between them. CDR3 amino acids: CASGGGSGANVLTF. In DNA form, the CDR3 reads TGCGCCAGTGGTGGGGGGTCTGGGGCCAACGTCCTGACTTTC.

The V gene is TRBV4-3, the J gene TRBJ2-2; D possibly matches TRBD1 or TRBD2 (6 bases each). Per germline, CDR1 LGHNA and CDR2 YSLEER. The CDR3 sequence is 14 residues long. The V gene lost 2 bases and the J gene lost 5 bases, with 9 bases spanning the gap. The CDR3 loop reads CASSQQGGTGELFF. The CDR3 DNA reads as TGCGCCAGCAGCCAACAAGGGGGGACCGGGGAGCTGTTTTTT.

Remarks on this clone: Additional DNA sequences in this sample encode the identical CDR3. This chain uses TRBV30 with TRBJ1-3; unclear D gene. The CDR3 covers 12 residues. Germline CDR1 and CDR2: GTSNPN and SVGIG (reference sequence). The chain's CDR3 is CASIDSGNTIYF. In DNA form, the CDR3 reads TGTGCGTCGATCGACTCTGGAAACACCATATATTTT.

This clone was observed once. The chain links TRBV14 to TRBJ1-2, with TRBD1 matching over 8 bases. Trimming took 4 bases from V and 7 from J; bases not matched to a gene: 8. CDR1 and CDR2 from the germline V gene are SGHDN and FVKESK. The CDR3 has 14 amino acids. This chain's CDR3 is CASSLTGTGPGYTF. The CDR3 DNA is TGTGCCAGCAGCCTTACTGGGACAGGTCCTGGCTACACCTTC.

This sequence joins TRBV5-1 and TRBJ2-2, with D uncertain. The V end lost 2 bases, the J end lost 3 bases, and 5 bases lay between the germline ends. The CDR3 totals 13 residues. Germline CDR1 reads SGHRS; CDR2 reads YFSETQ. As DNA, the CDR3 is TGCGCCAGCAGCTTAGAGTACACCGGGGAGCTGTTTTTT. This translates into CASSLEYTGELFF. Full variable domain (missing parts from reference TRBV5-1 and TRBJ2-2): KAGVTQTPRYLIKTRGQQVTLSCSPISGHRSVSWYQQTPGQGLQFLFEYFSETQRNKGNFPGRFSGRQFSNSRSEMNVSTLELGDSALYLCASSLEYTGELFFGEGSRLTVL.

The CDR3 DNA sequence: TGCAGCGTTGAAGCAGGGTTCAGAGATACGCAGTATTTT. Translation: CSVEAGFRDTQYF. The chain recombines TRBV29-1 with TRBJ2-3; possible D gene TRBD1, 5 bases. V was pared by 1 base and J by 5 bases, with 10 bases between. The CDR3 runs to 13 residues. Germline V gene sequence: CDR1 SQVTM, CDR2 ANQGSEA.

The V gene is TRBV29-1, the J gene TRBJ2-2, with 10 bases fitting TRBD1. V dropped 7 bases and J dropped 5; count of bases not matched to a gene: 7. CDR1 is SQVTM and CDR2 is ANQGSEA in the germline V gene. The CDR3 extends over 14 amino acids. The CDR3 sequence: CSAKRQGATGELFF. CDR3 sequence (DNA): TGCAGCGCGAAGAGACAGGGGGCAACCGGGGAGCTGTTTTTT.

The chain combines TRBV2 with TRBJ1-1, with a possible D match to TRBD1 (5 bases). The CDR3 runs to 13 residues. With 3 bases removed from V and 4 bases from J, the gap between germline ends came to 9 bases. The germline V gene has CDR1 SNHLY and CDR2 FYNNEI. CDR3 DNA sequence: TGTGCCAGCAGTGAGCGGGGGGGCACTGAAGCTTTCTTT. It translates to CASSERGGTEAFF. The variable domain in full, completed from reference TRBV2 and TRBJ1-1, reads EPEVTQTPSHQVTQMGQEVILRCVPISNHLYFYWYRQILGQKVEFLVSFYNNEISEKSEIFDDQFSVERPDGSNFTLKIRSTKLEDSAMYFCASSERGGTEAFFGQGTRLTVV.

V is TRBV5-8 and J is TRBJ1-5, with D maybe TRBD1 (5 bases). The CDR3 runs to 15 residues. V shed 0 bases and J shed 0 bases, with 7 bases lying between them. Germline CDR1 is SGHTS and CDR2 is YDEGEE. The CDR3 sequence is CASSLVGHSNQPQHF. For the CDR3, the DNA is TGTGCCAGCAGCTTGGTAGGACATAGCAATCAGCCCCAGCATTTT. Based on the CDR3 plus reference TRBV5-8 and TRBJ1-5, the full variable domain is EAGVTQSPTHLIKTRGQQATLRCSPISGHTSVYWYQQALGLGLQFLLWYDEGEERNRGNFPPRFSGRQFPNYSSELNVNALELEDSALYLCASSLVGHSNQPQHFGDGTRLSIL.

CDR3 sequence: CASSRGDEQYF. DNA for the CDR3: TGTGCCAGCAGCCGAGGGGACGAGCAGTACTTC. The V gene is TRBV7-8, the J gene TRBJ2-7; D may match TRBD1 or TRBD2 (5 bases each). Trimming removed 5 bases from V and 5 bases from J, with 7 bases in between. Germline assignment: CDR1 SGHVS and CDR2 FQNEAQ. The CDR3 length is 11 residues.

The chain joins TRBV18 to TRBJ1-2, with D possibly matching TRBD1 (5 bases). CDR1 KGHSH and CDR2 LQKENI come from the germline V gene. CDR3 size: 13 residues. Trimming removed 6 bases at V and 5 bases at J, with 13 bases between. CDR3 residues: CASSAGTDYGYTF. As DNA, the CDR3 is TGTGCCAGCTCGGCCGGGACTGATTATGGCTACACCTTC. The full variable domain, with the rest looked up from reference TRBV18 and TRBJ1-2, is NAGVMQNPRHLVRRRGQEARLRCSPMKGHSHVYWYRQLPEEGLKFMVYLQKENIIDESGMPKERFSAEFPKEGPSILRIQQVVRGDSAAYFCASSAGTDYGYTFGSGTRLTVV.

The sample holds one count of this clone. The chain couples TRBV30 to TRBJ2-3; no clear D gene. Trimming shortened V by 4 bases and J by 0 bases, and 11 bases separated the two germline ends. In germline, CDR1 is GTSNPN, CDR2 SVGIG (reference sequence). This CDR3 is 14 amino acids long. The CDR3 nucleotides read TGTGCCTGGATGGTACCAGGCAGCACAGATACGCAGTATTTT. Its protein is CAWMVPGSTDTQYF. Supplemented by reference TRBV30 and TRBJ2-3, the full variable domain reads SQTIHQWPATLVQPVGSPLSLECTVEGTSNPNLYWYRQAAGRGLQLLFYSVGIGQISSEVPQNLSASRPQDRQFILSSKKLLLSDSGFYLCAWMVPGSTDTQYFGPGTRLTVL.

This chain links TRBV30 with TRBJ2-1; 12 positions agree with TRBD2. The V and J ends lost 1 base and 10 bases, in that order; junction bases with no gene match: 8. This CDR3 comprises 15 residues. CDR1 and CDR2 from the germline V gene are GTSNPN and SVGIG (reference sequence). The CDR3 bases are TGTGCCTGGAGTGAGGGCCTAGCGGGGGGGATGGAGCAGTTCTTC. Translation: CAWSEGLAGGMEQFF.

The chain joins TRBV15 to TRBJ1-1, with 9 nucleotides matching TRBD1. Trimming took 4 bases from V and 5 from J; bases not matched to a gene: 8. This CDR3 comprises 15 residues. Germline V gives CDR1 LNHNV, CDR2 YYDKDF (reference sequence). The DNA of the CDR3 is TGTGCCACCAGCAAACAGGGGGCAAGTGGGACTGAAGCTTTCTTT. This encodes CATSKQGASGTEAFF.

This chain joins TRBV18 and TRBJ1-1; perhaps TRBD1 as D (5 bases). V gave up 3 bases and J gave up 6 bases, with 11 bases separating them. The CDR3 spans 13 residues. CDR1 is KGHSH, CDR2 LQKENI, per germline. This CDR3 reads CASSPDTLAEAFF. The DNA of the CDR3 is TGTGCCAGCTCACCGGACACGTTGGCTGAAGCTTTCTTT.

The chain links TRBV5-1 to TRBJ1-1; D not certain. The length of the CDR3 is 13 residues. The germline V gene has CDR1 SGHRS and CDR2 YFSETQ. Deletions cut 7 bases from V and 1 base from J, with 11 bases between. CDR3 nucleotides: TGCGCCAGCTCAATCGAAACGAACACTGAAGCTTTCTTT. Amino acid sequence: CASSIETNTEAFF.

The gene calls are TRBV7-9 and TRBJ2-3; D is perhaps TRBD1 (6 bases). Germline CDR1 and CDR2: SEHNR and FQNEAQ (reference sequence). The CDR3 loop spans 14 amino acids. Trimming removed 1 base at V and 7 bases at J, with 12 bases between. Here the CDR3 reads CASSLDPGANTQYF. DNA of the CDR3: TGTGCCAGCAGCTTAGATCCAGGGGCTAATACGCAGTATTTT.

V gene TRBV28 combines with J gene TRBJ1-3, with 7 positions matching TRBD1. The CDR3 covers 16 residues. The J segment lost 2 bases and the V segment lost 1 base, leaving 5 bases of the junction unmatched. The germline CDR1 and CDR2 sequences are MDHEN and SYDVKM. CDR3 DNA: TGTGCCAGCAGTTTATCAGGGGGGATAACTGGAAACACCATATATTTT. Encoded protein: CASSLSGGITGNTIYF.

The gene calls are TRBV7-2 and TRBJ2-7, with TRBD1 matching 11 bases. The CDR3 totals 14 residues. CDR1 and CDR2 from the germline V gene are SGHTA and FQGNSA. V was pared by 4 bases and J by 6 bases, with 5 bases of the junction left unmatched. This CDR3 is CASSSGQGGVEQYF. The CDR3 DNA reads TGTGCCAGCAGCTCGGGACAGGGGGGGGTCGAGCAGTACTTC.

This CDR3 reads CASNKRGRDVGNEQFF. In DNA form, the CDR3 reads TGTGCCAGCAACAAACGGGGGAGGGACGTTGGGAATGAGCAGTTCTTC. V is TRBV11-2 and J is TRBJ2-1; 7 bases are shared with TRBD2. The trim removed 7 bases at V and 7 bases at J, leaving 16 bases unmatched. Per germline, CDR1 SGHAT and CDR2 FQNNGV. This CDR3 contains 16 residues.

This chain links TRBV14 with TRBJ2-7; D is perhaps TRBD2 (5 bases). There are 15 residues in the CDR3. The V end was cut by 1 base, the J end by 3 bases, with 13 bases between. Germline CDR1 SGHDN, CDR2 FVKESK. The DNA of the CDR3 is TGTGCCAGCAGCCAAGTTGCCAGCGGTCACTACGAGCAGTACTTC. Encoded protein: CASSQVASGHYEQYF.

V and J are TRBV6-1 and TRBJ1-5, with D unresolved. CDR3 length: 15 residues. Trimming cost V 4 bases and J 2 bases, with 12 bases left between them. Germline V gives CDR1 MNHNS, CDR2 SASEGT. The CDR3 coding sequence is TGTGCCAGCAGTGGGAAGGGTGCTGGCAATCAGCCCCAGCATTTT. This encodes CASSGKGAGNQPQHF.

This clone was found a few times. J is TRBJ1-1 and V is TRBV7-9; no firm D call. This CDR3 has 14 amino acids. Germline values: CDR1 SEHNR, CDR2 FQNEAQ (reference sequence). V dropped 2 bases and J dropped 0 bases, with 7 bases sitting between them. The CDR3 spells CASSLLVMNTEAFF. DNA for the CDR3: TGTGCCAGCAGCTTACTGGTCATGAACACTGAAGCTTTCTTT.